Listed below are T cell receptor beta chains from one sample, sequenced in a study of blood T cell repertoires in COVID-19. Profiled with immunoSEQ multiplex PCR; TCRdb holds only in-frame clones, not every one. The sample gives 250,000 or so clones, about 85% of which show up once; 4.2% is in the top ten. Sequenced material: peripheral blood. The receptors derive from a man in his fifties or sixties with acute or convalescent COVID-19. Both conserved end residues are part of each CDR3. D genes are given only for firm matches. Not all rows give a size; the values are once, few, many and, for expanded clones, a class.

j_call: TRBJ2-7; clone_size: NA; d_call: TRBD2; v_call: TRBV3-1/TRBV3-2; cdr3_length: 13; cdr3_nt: TGTGCCAGCAGCCAATCAAGCGGGGCGGCCGAGTACTTC; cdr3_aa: CASSQSSGAAEYF
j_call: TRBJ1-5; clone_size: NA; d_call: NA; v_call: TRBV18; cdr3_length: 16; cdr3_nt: TGTGCCAGCTCACCATTTGAGGGAAGGAGCAATCAGCCCCAGCATTTT; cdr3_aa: CASSPFEGRSNQPQHF
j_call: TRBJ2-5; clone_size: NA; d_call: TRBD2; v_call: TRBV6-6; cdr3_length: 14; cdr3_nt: TGTGCCAGCAGCTTTAGCGGGAGGGGGGAGACCCAGTACTTC; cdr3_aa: CASSFSGRGETQYF
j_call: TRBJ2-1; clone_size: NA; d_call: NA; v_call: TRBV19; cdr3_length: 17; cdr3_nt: TGTGCCAGTAGTTTGTTAGCGGTGACGAGCTCCTACAATGAGCAGTTCTTC; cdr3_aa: CASSLLAVTSSYNEQFF
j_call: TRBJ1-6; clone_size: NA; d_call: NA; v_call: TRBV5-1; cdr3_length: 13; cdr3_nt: TGCGCTAGTTCGATGAGGGATAATTCACCCCTCCACTTT; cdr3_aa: CASSMRDNSPLHF
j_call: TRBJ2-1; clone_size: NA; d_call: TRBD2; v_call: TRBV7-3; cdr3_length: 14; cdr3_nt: TGTGCCAGCAGCTCCGGGACTAGTAGCAATGAGCAGTTCTTC; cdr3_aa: CASSSGTSSNEQFF
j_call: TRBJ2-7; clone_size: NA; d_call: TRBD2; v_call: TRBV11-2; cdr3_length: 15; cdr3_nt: TGTGCCAGCAGCTTACTAGCGGGAGGGCCTCGGGAGCAGTACTTC; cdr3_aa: CASSLLAGGPREQYF
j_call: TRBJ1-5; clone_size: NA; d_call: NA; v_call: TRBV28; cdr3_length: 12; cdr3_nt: TGTGCCAGCAGTTTAGAGGTTCAGCCCCAGCATTTT; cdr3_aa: CASSLEVQPQHF
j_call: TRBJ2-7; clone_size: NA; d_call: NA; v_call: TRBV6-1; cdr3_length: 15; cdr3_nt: TGTGCCAGCAGTGAAATGGCTGGGAGCCCCCGGGAGCAGTACTTC; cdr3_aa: CASSEMAGSPREQYF
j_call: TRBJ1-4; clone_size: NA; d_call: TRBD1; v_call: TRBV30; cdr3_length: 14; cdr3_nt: TGTGCCTGGAGCCGCCAGGGGGCTAATGAAAAACTGTTTTTT; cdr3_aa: CAWSRQGANEKLFF
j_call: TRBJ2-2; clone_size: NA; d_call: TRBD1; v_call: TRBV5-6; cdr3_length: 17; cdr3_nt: TGTGCCAGCAGCCCCCAGGACAGGGAGGTCTACACCGGGGAGCTGTTTTTT; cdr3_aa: CASSPQDREVYTGELFF
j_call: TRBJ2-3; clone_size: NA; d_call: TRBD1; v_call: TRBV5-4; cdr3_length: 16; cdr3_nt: TGTGCCAGCAGCCGGACGGGGACAGGGATTTCGAATACGCAGTATTTT; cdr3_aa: CASSRTGTGISNTQYF
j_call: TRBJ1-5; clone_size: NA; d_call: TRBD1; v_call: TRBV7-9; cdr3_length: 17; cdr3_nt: TGTGCCAGCAGCTCGTACCCCGACAGGGAAGGGGAACAGCCCCAGCATTTT; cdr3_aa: CASSSYPDREGEQPQHF
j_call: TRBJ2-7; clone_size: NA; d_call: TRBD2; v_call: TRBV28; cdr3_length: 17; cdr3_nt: TGTGCCAGCAGTTTATATGCCCCACTAGCGGGAGTCGGCGAGCAGTACTTC; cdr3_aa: CASSLYAPLAGVGEQYF
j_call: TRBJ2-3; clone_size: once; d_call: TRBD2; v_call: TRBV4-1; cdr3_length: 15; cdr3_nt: TGCGCCAGCAGTTATAGCGGGGGGGCGGCAGATACGCAGTATTTT; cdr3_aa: CASSYSGGAADTQYF
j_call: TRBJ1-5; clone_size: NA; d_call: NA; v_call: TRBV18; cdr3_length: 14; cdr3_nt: TGTGCCAGCTCACCAGAACATAGCAATCAGCCCCAGCATTTT; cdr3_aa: CASSPEHSNQPQHF
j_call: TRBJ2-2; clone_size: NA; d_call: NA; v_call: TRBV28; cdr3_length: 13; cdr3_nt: TGTGCCACCTGGACTTCTAACACCGGGGAGCTGTTTTTT; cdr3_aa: CATWTSNTGELFF
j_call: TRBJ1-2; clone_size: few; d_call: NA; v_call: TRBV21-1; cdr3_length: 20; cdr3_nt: TGTGCCAGCAGCAAACGAATCCACACAGGATCGCCTCCTAGGCACTATGGCTACACCTTC; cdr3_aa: CASSKRIHTGSPPRHYGYTF
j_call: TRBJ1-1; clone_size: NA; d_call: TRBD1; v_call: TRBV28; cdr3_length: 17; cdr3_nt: TGTGCCAGCAGTTCAGGGGGACCTGCGGAAAAATATACTGAAGCTTTCTTT; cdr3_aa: CASSSGGPAEKYTEAFF
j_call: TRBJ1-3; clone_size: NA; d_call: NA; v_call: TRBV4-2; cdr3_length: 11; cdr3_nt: TGTGCCAGCAGACGAGGGGGCACCATATATTTT; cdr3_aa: CASRRGGTIYF
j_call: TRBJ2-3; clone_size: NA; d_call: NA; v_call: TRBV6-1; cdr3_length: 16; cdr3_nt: TGTGCCAGCAGTGATCGAGTCCGCGTGTTCACAGATACGCAGTATTTT; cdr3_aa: CASSDRVRVFTDTQYF
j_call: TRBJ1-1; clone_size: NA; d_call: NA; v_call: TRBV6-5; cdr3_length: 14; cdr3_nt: TGTGCCAGCAGTTATACAGACAGGAACACTGAAGCTTTCTTT; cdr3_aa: CASSYTDRNTEAFF
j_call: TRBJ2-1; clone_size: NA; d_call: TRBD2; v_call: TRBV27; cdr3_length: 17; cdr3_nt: TGTGCCAGCAGTTTATCGCCGGGACTAGCGGCTCTCAATGAGCAGTTCTTC; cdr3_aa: CASSLSPGLAALNEQFF
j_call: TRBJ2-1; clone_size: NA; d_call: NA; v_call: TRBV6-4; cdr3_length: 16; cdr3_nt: TGTGCCAGCAGTGACTCTGGGCAGAGCTCCTACAATGAGCAGTTCTTC; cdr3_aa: CASSDSGQSSYNEQFF
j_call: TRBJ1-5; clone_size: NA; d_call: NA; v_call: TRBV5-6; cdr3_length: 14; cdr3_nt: TGTGCCAGCAGCTTGTTTCAGGGGAATCAGCCCCAGCATTTT; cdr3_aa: CASSLFQGNQPQHF
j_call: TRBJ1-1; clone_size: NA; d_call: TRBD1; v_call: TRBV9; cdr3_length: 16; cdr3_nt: TGTGCCAGCAGCGTCTCACAGGGGTCCCTCCCTGCTGAAGCTTTCTTT; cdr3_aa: CASSVSQGSLPAEAFF
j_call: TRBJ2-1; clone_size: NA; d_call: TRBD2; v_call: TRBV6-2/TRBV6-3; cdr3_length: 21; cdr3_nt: TGTGCCAGCAGTTACCCCGGACTAGCGGGAGGGCCGAGTGCAGCGTACAATGAGCAGTTCTTC; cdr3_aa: CASSYPGLAGGPSAAYNEQFF
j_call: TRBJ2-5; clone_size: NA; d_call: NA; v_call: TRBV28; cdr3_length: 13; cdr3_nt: TGTGCCAGCAGTTCCGGACAGCAAGAGACCCAGTACTTC; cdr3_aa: CASSSGQQETQYF
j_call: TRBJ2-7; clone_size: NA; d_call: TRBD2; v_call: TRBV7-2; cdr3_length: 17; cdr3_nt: TGTGCCAGCAGCCCTCCGGGACTAGCGGGAGAAGGCTACGAGCAGTACTTC; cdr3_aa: CASSPPGLAGEGYEQYF
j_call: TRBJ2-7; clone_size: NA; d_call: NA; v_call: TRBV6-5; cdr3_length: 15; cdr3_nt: TGTGCCAGCAGTTACGGCCAGGCCTCCTCTTACGAGCAGTACTTC; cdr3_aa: CASSYGQASSYEQYF
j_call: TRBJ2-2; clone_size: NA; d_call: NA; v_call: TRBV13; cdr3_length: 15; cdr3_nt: TGTGCCAGCAGCTTAGGAGGGGTGAACACCGGGGAGCTGTTTTTT; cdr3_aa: CASSLGGVNTGELFF
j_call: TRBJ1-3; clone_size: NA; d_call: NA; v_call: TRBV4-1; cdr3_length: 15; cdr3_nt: TGCGCCAGCAGCCAAGTGTTACTGAATGGAAACACCATATATTTT; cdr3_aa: CASSQVLLNGNTIYF
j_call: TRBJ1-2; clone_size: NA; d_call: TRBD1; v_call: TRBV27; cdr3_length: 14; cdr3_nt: TGTGCCAGCAGTTTCAGGGGGTCCTTCTATGGCTACACCTTC; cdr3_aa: CASSFRGSFYGYTF
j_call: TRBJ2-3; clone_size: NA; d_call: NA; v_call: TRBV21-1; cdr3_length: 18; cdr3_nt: TGTGCCAGCAGCAAACCCTCCCCCTCGGAGCGAGCCATCTATACGCAGTATTTT; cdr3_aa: CASSKPSPSERAIYTQYF
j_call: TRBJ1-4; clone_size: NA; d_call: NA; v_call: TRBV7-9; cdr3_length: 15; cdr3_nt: TGTGCCAGCAGCTTGGGACTTTCAACTAATGAAAAACTGTTTTTT; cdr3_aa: CASSLGLSTNEKLFF
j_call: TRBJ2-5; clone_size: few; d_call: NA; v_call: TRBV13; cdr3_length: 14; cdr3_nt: TGTGCCAGCAGCTTCAGGGGAAACAGCGAGACCCAGTACTTC; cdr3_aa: CASSFRGNSETQYF
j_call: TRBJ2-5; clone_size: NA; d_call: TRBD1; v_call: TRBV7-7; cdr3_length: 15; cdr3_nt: TGTGCTAGCAGCTTAGCCCAGGGACAGCAAGAGACCCAGTACTTC; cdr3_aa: CASSLAQGQQETQYF
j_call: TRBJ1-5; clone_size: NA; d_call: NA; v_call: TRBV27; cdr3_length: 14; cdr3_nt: TGTGCCAGCAGTTTACGAGCGGAGAATCAGCCCCAGCATTTT; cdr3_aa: CASSLRAENQPQHF
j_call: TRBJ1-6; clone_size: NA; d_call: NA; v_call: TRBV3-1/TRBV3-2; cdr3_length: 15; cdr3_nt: TGTGCCAGCAGCTTCTGGAGGGAGCCCAATTCACCCCTCCACTTT; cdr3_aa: CASSFWREPNSPLHF
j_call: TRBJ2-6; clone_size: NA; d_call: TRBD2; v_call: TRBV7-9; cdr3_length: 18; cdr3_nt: TGTGCCAGCAGCTGGAGCGGGGGGGGTTCTCCTGGGGCCAACGTCCTGACTTTC; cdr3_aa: CASSWSGGGSPGANVLTF
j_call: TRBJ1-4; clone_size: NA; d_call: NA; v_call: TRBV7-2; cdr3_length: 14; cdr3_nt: TGTGCCAGCAGCTTAAGGGGCAGGGCTGAAAAACTGTTTTTT; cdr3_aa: CASSLRGRAEKLFF
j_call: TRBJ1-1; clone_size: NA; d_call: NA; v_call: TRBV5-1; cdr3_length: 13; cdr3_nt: TGCGCCAGCAGTAAGGGGCTGACCACTGAAGCTTTCTTT; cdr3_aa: CASSKGLTTEAFF
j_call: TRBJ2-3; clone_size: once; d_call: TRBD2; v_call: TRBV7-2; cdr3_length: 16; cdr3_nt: TGTGCCAGCAGCCTCAGACTAGCGGGGGGCACAGATACGCAGTATTTT; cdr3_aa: CASSLRLAGGTDTQYF
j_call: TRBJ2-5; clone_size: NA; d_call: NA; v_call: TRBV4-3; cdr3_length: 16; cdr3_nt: TGCGCCAGCAGCCCGCCCCGCAGGGGTCCTAAAGAGACCCAGTACTTC; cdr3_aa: CASSPPRRGPKETQYF
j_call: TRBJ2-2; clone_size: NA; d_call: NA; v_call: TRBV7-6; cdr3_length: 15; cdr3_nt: TGTGCCAGCAGCTTAAAGGGGCCGAACACCGGGGAGCTGTTTTTT; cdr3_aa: CASSLKGPNTGELFF
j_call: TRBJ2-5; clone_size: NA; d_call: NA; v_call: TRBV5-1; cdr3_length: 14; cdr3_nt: TGCGCCAGCAGCTTGCGACAGGGAGGAGAGACCCAGTACTTC; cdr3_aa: CASSLRQGGETQYF
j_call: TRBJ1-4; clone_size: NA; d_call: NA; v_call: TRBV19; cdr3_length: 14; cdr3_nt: TGTGCCACCAAGAGATGGGAACGCGGGGAAAAACTGTTTTTT; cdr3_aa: CATKRWERGEKLFF
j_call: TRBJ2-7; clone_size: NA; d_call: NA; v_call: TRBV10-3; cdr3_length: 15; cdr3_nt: TGTGCCATCAAACAGGACTATCTCGAAACCTACGAGCAGTACTTC; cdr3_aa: CAIKQDYLETYEQYF
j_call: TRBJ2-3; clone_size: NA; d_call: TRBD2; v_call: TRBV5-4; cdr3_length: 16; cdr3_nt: TGTGCCAGCAGCTTGGGTACTAGCGGGCTCAGAGATACGCAGTATTTT; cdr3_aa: CASSLGTSGLRDTQYF
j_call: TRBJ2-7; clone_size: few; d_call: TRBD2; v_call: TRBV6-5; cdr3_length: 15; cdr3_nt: TGTGCCAGCAGACCCCGACTAGCGGTCTCCTACGAGCAGTACTTC; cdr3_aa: CASRPRLAVSYEQYF
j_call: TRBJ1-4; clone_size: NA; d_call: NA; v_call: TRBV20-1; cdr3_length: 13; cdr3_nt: TGCAGTGCTAGTACAGGGTCGGGGGAAAAACTGTTTTTT; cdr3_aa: CSASTGSGEKLFF
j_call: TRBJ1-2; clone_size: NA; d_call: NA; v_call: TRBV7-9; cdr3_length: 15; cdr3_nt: TGTGCCAGCAGCAGCGGGGGGGCTCTTAACTATGGCTACACCTTC; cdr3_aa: CASSSGGALNYGYTF
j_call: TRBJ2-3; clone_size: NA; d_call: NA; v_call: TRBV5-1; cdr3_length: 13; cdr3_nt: TGCGCCAGCAGAGGGGTCGGGTTCGATACGCAGTATTTT; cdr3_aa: CASRGVGFDTQYF